The clone carrying this T cell receptor beta chain was seen a handful of times. What it binds is unknown. The data were taken from a study of T-cell reconstitution after alpha-beta-depleted transplantation in children. This CDR3 comprises 14 residues. V was cut by 5 bases and J by 5 bases, with 15 bases left in between. Per the germline V gene, CDR1 is SGHVS and CDR2 is FNYEAQ. Notes on the study in general: Diversity of TCRbeta at day 60 was high in some patients, arising from surviving recipient T cells and thymic progenitors. Newly produced T cells mostly provided counts and TCRbeta diversity after one year, as hyperexpanded clones declined. It was reported that alpha-beta T cells came from several hundred expanded graft clones (about two months after transplant).

Preparation of the TCRbeta library was carried out with unique molecular identifiers. TCRdb used MiXCR to reprocess the PCR reads, holding one entry per CDR3 protein. In the table there are roughly 100,000 distinct CDR3 sequences, over 6% of which are singletons. The chain links TRBV7-6 to TRBJ1-1; D possibly corresponds to TRBD1 (6 bases). This material consisted of PBMCs, taken before TCRalphabeta/CD19-depleted stem cell transplant. The TCR was taken from a boy younger than 10 with acute lymphoblastic leukemia, due to receive a stem cell transplant. CDR3 amino acids: CASSIGTMGTEAFF. DNA of the CDR3: TGTGCCAGCAGCATCGGGACAATGGGGACTGAAGCTTTCTTT. The full variable domain, rest sourced from reference TRBV7-6 and TRBJ1-1, is GAGVSQSPRYKVTKRGQDVALRCDPISGHVSLYWYRQALGQGPEFLTYFNYEAQQDKSGLPNDRFSAERPEGSISTLTIQRTEQRDSAMYRCASSIGTMGTEAFFGQGTRLTVV.